A single TCR beta chain is shown here with its context. No antigen is known for it. The second PCR ran roughly 6 to 11 cycles with a sample-barcoded 5' primer and J-beta primers. A single record per CDR3 protein comes from TCRdb applying MiXCR to the 5' RACE reads. In the table there are over a million distinct CDR3 sequences, roughly two fifths of which are singletons. Each sample provided at least 5.5 micrograms of extracted total RNA. The data were obtained in a study of blood T cells in healthy people across ages. Study conclusions and caveats: Observed TCR beta diversity per million T cells went down as age went up. This fall followed a roughly linear course with age. Naive CD4+ cells and diversity were both higher in long-lived donors than in aged donors.

The source of this sequence is a woman under 30 in good health. Sequencing was performed on blood.

The CDR3: CASTPSGKDEQFF. DNA of the CDR3: TGTGCCAGCACCCCTTCCGGGAAGGATGAGCAGTTCTTC. The chain employs TRBV12-3 or TRBV12-4 and TRBJ2-1; TRBD2 might be the D (5 bases). The V end lost 7 bases, the J end lost 8 bases, and 15 bases lay between the germline ends. CDR3 length: 13 residues.